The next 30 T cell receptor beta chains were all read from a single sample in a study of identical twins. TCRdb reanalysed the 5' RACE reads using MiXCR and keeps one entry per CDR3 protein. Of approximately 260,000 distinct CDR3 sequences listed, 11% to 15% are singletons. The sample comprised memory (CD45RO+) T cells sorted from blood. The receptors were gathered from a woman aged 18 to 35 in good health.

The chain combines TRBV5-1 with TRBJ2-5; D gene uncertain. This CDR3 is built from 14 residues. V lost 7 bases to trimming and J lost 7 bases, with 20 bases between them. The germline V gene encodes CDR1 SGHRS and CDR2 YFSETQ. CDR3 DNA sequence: TGCGCCAGCGGCAGGACGGAACGTGGTGGGACCCAGTACTTC. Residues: CASGRTERGGTQYF.

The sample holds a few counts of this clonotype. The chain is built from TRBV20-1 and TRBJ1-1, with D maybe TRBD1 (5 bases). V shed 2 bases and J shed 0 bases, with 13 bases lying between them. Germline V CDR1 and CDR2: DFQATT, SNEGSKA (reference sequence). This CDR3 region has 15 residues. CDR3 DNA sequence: TGCAGTGCTAGAAAACCAGGGACGGTGAACACTGAAGCTTTCTTT. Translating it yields CSARKPGTVNTEAFF.

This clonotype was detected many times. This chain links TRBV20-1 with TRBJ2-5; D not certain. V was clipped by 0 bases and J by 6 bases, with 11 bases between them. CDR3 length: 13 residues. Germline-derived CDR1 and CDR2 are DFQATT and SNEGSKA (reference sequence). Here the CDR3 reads CSARDLLLQTQYF. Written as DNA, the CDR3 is TGCAGTGCTAGAGATCTGCTCCTCCAGACCCAGTACTTC.

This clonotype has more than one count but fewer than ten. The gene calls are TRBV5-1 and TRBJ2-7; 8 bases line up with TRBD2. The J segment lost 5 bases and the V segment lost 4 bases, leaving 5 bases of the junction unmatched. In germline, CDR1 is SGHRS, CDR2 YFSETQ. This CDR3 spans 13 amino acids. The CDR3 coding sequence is TGCGCCAGCAGCCCCGGGGGGGATAACGAGCAGTACTTC. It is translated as CASSPGGDNEQYF. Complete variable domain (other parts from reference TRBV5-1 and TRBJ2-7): KAGVTQTPRYLIKTRGQQVTLSCSPISGHRSVSWYQQTPGQGLQFLFEYFSETQRNKGNFPGRFSGRQFSNSRSEMNVSTLELGDSALYLCASSPGGDNEQYFGPGTRLTVT.

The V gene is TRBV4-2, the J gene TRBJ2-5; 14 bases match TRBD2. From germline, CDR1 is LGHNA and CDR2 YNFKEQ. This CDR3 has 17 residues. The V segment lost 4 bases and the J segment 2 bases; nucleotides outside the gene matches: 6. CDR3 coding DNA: TGTGCCAGCAGCCTGGGGACTAGCGGGAGTTTGCAAGAGACCCAGTACTTC. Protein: CASSLGTSGSLQETQYF.

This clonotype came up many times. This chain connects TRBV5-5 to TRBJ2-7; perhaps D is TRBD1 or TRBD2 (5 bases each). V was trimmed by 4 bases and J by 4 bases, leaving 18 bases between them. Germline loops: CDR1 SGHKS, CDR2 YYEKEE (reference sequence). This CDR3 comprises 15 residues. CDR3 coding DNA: TGTGCCAGCAGCATCGGGACGGACGCTTTTTACGAGCAGTACTTC. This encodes CASSIGTDAFYEQYF.

The CDR3 spells CASGTSSGEQFF. The CDR3 DNA follows: TGTGCTAGTGGTACCTCTAGCGGGGAGCAGTTCTTC. The V call is TRBV12-5, the J call TRBJ2-1; 8 positions agree with TRBD2. CDR3 length: 12 amino acids. Germline CDR1 and CDR2: LGHNT and FRNRAP. V trimming: 5 bases; J trimming: 10 bases; junction bases outside the gene matches: 4. The full variable domain, its missing parts supplied by reference TRBV12-5 and TRBJ2-1, is DARVTQTPRHKVTEMGQEVTMRCQPILGHNTVFWYRQTMMQGLELLAYFRNRAPLDDSGMPKDRFSAEMPDATLATLKIQPSEPRDSAVYFCASGTSSGEQFFGPGTRLTVL.

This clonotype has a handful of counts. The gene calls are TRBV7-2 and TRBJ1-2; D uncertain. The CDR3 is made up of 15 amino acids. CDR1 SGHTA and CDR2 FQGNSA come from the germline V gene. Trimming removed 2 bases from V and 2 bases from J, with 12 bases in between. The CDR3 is CASSLFRVGNYGYTF. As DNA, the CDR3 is TGTGCCAGCAGCTTATTCCGGGTTGGGAACTATGGCTACACCTTC.

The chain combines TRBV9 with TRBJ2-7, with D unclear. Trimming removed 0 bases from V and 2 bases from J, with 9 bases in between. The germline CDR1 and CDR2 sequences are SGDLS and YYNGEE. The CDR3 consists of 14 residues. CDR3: CASSVGGFTYEQYF. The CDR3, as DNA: TGTGCCAGCAGCGTAGGGGGTTTTACCTACGAGCAGTACTTC.

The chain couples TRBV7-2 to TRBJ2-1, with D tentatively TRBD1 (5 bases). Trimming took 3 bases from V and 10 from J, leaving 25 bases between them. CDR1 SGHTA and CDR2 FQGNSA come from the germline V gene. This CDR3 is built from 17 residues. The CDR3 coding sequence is TGTGCCAGCAGCTTCGTACAAGCAAGGGGATCAGCAGAGGAGCAGTTCTTC. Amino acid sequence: CASSFVQARGSAEEQFF.

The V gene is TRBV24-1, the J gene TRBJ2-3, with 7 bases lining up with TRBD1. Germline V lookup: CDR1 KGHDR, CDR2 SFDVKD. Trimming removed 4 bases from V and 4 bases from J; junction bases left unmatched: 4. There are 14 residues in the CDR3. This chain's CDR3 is CATSDRDSSDTQYF. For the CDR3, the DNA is TGTGCCACCAGTGACCGGGACAGTTCAGATACGCAGTATTTT.

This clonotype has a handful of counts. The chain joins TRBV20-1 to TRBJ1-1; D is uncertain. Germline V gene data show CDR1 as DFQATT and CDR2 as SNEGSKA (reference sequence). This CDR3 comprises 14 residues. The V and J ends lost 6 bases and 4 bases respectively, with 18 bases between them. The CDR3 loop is CSALKVPSGTEAFF. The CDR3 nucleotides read TGCAGTGCACTTAAAGTCCCTTCCGGCACTGAAGCTTTCTTT.

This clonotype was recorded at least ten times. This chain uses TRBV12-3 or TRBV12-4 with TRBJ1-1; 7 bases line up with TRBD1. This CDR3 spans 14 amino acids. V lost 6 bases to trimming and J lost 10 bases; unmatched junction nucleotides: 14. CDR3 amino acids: CASRRTGTVSSAFF. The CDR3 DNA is TGTGCCAGCAGAAGAACCGGGACAGTGTCATCAGCTTTCTTT.

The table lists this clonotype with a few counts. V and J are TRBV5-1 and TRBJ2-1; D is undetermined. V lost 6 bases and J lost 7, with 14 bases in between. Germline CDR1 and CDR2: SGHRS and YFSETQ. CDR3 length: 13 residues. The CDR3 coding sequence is TGCGCCAGCACCCGGCAAGGCCAAAATGAGCAGTTCTTC. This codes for CASTRQGQNEQFF.

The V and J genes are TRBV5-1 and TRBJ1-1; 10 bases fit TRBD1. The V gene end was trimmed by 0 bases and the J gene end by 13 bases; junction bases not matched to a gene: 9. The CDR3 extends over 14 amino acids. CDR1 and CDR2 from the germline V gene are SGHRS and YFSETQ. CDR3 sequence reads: CASSLEGQGRKGFF. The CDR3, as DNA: TGCGCCAGCAGCTTGGAGGGACAGGGGCGAAAGGGTTTCTTT.

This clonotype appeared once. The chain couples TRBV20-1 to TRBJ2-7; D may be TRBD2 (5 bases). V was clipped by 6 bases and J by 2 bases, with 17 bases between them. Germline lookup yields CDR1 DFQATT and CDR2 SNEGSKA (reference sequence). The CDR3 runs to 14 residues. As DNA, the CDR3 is TGCAGTGCCCCGTCCCCGGGGATCCCCTACGAGCAGTACTTC. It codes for CSAPSPGIPYEQYF.

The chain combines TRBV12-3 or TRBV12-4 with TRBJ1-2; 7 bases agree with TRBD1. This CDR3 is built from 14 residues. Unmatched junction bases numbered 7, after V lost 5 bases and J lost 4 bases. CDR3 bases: TGTGCCAGCAGTCCGGGACAGAGTTCCTATGGCTACACCTTC. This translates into CASSPGQSSYGYTF.

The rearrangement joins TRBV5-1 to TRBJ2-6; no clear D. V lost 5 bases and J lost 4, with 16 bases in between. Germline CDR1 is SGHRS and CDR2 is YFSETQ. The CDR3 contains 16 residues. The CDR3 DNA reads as TGCGCCAGCAGTGAGTCTCTAGGGCCGGGGGCCAACGTCCTGACTTTC. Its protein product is CASSESLGPGANVLTF.

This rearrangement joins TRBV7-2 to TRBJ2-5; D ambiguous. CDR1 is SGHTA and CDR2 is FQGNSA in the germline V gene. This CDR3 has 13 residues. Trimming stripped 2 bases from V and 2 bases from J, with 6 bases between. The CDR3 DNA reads TGTGCCAGCAGCTTACTAACACAAGAGACCCAGTACTTC. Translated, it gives CASSLLTQETQYF.

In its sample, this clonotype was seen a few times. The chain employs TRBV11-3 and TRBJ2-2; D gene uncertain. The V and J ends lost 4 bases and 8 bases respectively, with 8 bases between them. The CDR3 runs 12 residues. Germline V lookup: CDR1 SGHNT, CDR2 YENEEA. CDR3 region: CASSSSWGELFF. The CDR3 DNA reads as TGTGCCAGCAGCTCCTCGTGGGGGGAGCTGTTTTTT.

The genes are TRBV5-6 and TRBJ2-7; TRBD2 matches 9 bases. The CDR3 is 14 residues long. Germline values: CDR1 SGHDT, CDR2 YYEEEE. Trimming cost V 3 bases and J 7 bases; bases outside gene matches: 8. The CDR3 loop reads CASSWVAGAGEQYF. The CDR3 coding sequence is TGTGCCAGCAGCTGGGTAGCGGGAGCGGGGGAGCAGTACTTC.

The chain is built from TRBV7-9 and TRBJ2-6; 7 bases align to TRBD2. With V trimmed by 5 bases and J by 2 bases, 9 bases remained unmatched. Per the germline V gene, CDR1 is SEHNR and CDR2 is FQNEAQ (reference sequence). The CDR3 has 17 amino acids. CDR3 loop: CASSRSGGSTGANVLTF. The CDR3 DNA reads TGTGCCAGCAGCCGTTCGGGGGGATCGACTGGGGCCAACGTCCTGACTTTC. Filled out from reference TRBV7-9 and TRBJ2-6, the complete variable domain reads DTGVSQNPRHKITKRGQNVTFRCDPISEHNRLYWYRQTLGQGPEFLTYFQNEAQLEKSRLLSDRFSAERPKGSFSTLEIQRTEQGDSAMYLCASSRSGGSTGANVLTFGAGSRLTVL.

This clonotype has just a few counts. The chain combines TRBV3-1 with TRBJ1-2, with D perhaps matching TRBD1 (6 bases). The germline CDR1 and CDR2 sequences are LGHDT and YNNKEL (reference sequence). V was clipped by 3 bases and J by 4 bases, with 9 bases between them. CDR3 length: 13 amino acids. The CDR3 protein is CASSQAGAYGYTF. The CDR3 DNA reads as TGTGCCAGCAGCCAGGCAGGGGCCTATGGCTACACCTTC.

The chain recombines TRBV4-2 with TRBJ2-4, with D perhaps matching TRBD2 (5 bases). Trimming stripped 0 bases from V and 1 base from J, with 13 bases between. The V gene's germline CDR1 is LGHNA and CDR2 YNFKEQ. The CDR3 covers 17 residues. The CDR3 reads CASSQEVASMAKNIQYF. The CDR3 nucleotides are TGTGCCAGCAGCCAAGAGGTAGCTAGCATGGCCAAAAACATTCAGTACTTC.

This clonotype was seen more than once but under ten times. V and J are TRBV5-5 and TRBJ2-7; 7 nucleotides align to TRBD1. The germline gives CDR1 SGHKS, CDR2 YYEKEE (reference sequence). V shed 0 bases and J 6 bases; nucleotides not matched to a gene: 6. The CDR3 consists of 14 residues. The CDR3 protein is CASSLVGGEAEQYF. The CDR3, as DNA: TGTGCCAGCAGCTTGGTAGGGGGCGAGGCCGAGCAGTACTTC.

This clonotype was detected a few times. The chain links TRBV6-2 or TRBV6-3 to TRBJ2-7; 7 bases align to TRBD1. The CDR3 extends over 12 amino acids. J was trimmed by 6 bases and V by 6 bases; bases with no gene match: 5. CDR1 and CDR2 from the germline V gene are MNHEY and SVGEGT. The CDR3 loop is CASRTGIAEQYF. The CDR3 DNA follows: TGTGCCAGCAGGACAGGGATTGCCGAGCAGTACTTC.

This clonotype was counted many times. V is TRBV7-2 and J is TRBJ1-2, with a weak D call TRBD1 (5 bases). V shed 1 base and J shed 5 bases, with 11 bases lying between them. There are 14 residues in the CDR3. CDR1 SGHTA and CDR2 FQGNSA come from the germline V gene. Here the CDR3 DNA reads TGTGCCAGCAGCTTAGGAACAGGAACTTATGGCTACACCTTC. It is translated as CASSLGTGTYGYTF. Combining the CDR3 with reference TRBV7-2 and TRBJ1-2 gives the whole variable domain GAGVSQSPSNKVTEKGKDVELRCDPISGHTALYWYRQSLGQGLEFLIYFQGNSAPDKSGLPSDRFSAERTGGSVSTLTIQRTQQEDSAVYLCASSLGTGTYGYTFGSGTRLTVV.

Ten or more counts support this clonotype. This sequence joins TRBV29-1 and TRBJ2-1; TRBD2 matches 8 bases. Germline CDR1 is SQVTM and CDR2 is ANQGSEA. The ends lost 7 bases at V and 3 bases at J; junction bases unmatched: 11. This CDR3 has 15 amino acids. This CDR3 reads CSGGTSGNFYNEQFF. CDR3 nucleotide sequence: TGCAGCGGGGGAACTAGCGGTAACTTCTACAATGAGCAGTTCTTC.

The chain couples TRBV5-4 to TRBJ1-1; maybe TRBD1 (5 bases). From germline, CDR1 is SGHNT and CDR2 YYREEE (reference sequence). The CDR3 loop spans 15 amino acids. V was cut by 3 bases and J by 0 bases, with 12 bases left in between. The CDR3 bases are TGTGCCAGCAGCTCCAGGGTGATTATGAACACTGAAGCTTTCTTT. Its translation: CASSSRVIMNTEAFF.

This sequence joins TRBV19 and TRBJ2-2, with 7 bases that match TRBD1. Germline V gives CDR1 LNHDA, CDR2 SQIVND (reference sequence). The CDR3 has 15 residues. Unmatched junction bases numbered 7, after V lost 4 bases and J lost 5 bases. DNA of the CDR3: TGTGCCAGTAGTAACAGGGGTCTAGGAACCGGGGAGCTGTTTTTT. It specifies CASSNRGLGTGELFF. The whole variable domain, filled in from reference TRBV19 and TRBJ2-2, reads DGGITQSPKYLFRKEGQNVTLSCEQNLNHDAMYWYRQDPGQGLRLIYYSQIVNDFQKGDIAEGYSVSREKKESFPLTVTSAQKNPTAFYLCASSNRGLGTGELFFGEGSRLTVL.